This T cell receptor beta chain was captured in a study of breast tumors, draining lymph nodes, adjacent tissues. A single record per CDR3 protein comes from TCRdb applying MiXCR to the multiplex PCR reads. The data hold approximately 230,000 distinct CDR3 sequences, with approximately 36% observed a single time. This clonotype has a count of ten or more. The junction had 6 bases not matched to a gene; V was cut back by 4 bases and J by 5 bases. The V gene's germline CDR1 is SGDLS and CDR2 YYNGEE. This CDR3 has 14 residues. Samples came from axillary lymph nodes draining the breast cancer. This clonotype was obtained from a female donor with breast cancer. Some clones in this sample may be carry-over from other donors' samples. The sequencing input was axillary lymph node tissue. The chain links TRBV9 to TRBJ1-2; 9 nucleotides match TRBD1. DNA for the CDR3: TGTGCCAGCAGCATAACCGGGACAGGGTATGGCTACACCTTC. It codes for CASSITGTGYGYTF.